What follows are 20 T cell receptor beta chains derived from one specimen sequenced in a study of identical twins (dated by TCRdb to 2016 to 2017). Library preparation used 5' RACE. Sequencing was performed on an Illumina HiSeq 2000. TCRdb trimmed public reads at Q25 via fastp, called clones via MiXCR and kept in-frame beta chains. Every entry covers one CDR3 protein and lists the most common genes and DNA from its rows. This sample lists 1.5 million to 2 million distinct CDR3 sequences; around 33% were detected once. Of the sample, 0.27% falls within the top ten clones. The sequenced material came from cord blood. These TCRs come from a newborn girl in good health.

This chain uses TRBV6-1 with TRBJ2-6, with a tentative D call TRBD1 (5 bases). Germline V lookup: CDR1 MNHNS, CDR2 SASEGT. The V and J ends lost 8 bases and 0 bases respectively, with 11 bases between them. The CDR3 sequence is 15 residues long. DNA for the CDR3: TGTGCCAGCGGCGCCAGGGCCTCTGGGGCCAACGTCCTGACTTTC. The encoded protein is CASGARASGANVLTF.

This clonotype has just a few counts. The chain couples TRBV7-2 to TRBJ2-5; D possibly corresponds to TRBD2 (5 bases). This CDR3 is 14 amino acids long. The ends were cut back, 5 bases at V and 11 bases at J, with 21 bases in the middle. CDR1 and CDR2 from the germline V gene are SGHTA and FQGNSA. CDR3 DNA: TGTGCCAGCAGCCCCGTAGCGAGCCTCAATGAGCAGTACTTC. Amino acids: CASSPVASLNEQYF.

The chain recombines TRBV11-2 with TRBJ1-2; TRBD1 aligns across 9 bases. Germline CDR1 SGHAT, CDR2 FQNNGV. The CDR3 loop spans 16 amino acids. The J segment lost 8 bases and the V segment lost 1 base, leaving 11 bases of the junction unmatched. The CDR3 loop reads CASSLGTGAPHWGYTF. CDR3 DNA sequence: TGTGCCAGCAGCTTAGGGACAGGGGCCCCCCATTGGGGCTACACCTTC.

This chain joins TRBV3-1 and TRBJ2-1; D may be TRBD2 (6 bases). This CDR3 spans 14 amino acids. V was clipped by 0 bases and J by 10 bases, with 13 bases between them. CDR1 is LGHDT, CDR2 YNNKEL, per germline (reference sequence). CDR3 region: CASSQDLTSYEQFF. The CDR3 region has the DNA TGTGCCAGCAGCCAAGATCTTACTAGCTACGAGCAGTTCTTC.

The chain uses TRBV5-1 and TRBJ1-2; the match to TRBD1 covers 11 bases. V shed 3 bases and J 7 bases; nucleotides not matched to a gene: 5. CDR1 is SGHRS, CDR2 YFSETQ, per germline. The CDR3 runs 14 residues. In DNA form, the CDR3 reads TGCGCCAGCAGCTCGGACAGGGGGCGGATTGGCTACACCTTC. This translates into CASSSDRGRIGYTF.

There are a few counts of this clonotype. CDR3 bases: TGTGCCAGTTACAGGACTAGCGGGTACGAGCAGTACTTC. Residues: CASYRTSGYEQYF. The rearrangement joins TRBV6-5 to TRBJ2-7, with 11 bases lining up with TRBD2. The junction had 5 bases not matched to a gene; V was cut back by 9 bases and J by 4 bases. The germline V gene encodes CDR1 MNHEY and CDR2 SVGAGI. The CDR3 has 13 amino acids.

This clonotype appeared a few times. This chain connects TRBV6-2 or TRBV6-3 to TRBJ2-1; 10 bases agree with TRBD2. The V segment lost 6 bases and the J segment 4 bases; nucleotides outside the gene matches: 6. The CDR3 covers 15 residues. Germline V lookup: CDR1 MNHEY, CDR2 SVGEGT. CDR3 in DNA: TGTGCCAGCAGGAAAGCGGGGGGGGTATACAATGAGCAGTTCTTC. Encoded protein: CASRKAGGVYNEQFF.

There are a few counts of this clonotype. The rearrangement uses TRBV7-2 and TRBJ2-3, with a weak D call TRBD1 (6 bases). The germline V gene encodes CDR1 SGHTA and CDR2 FQGNSA. The CDR3 consists of 13 residues. The V gene lost 5 bases and the J gene lost 6 bases, with 12 bases spanning the gap. DNA of the CDR3: TGTGCCAGCAGCCGACTCGACAGGGATACGCAGTATTTT. It yields the protein CASSRLDRDTQYF.

This clonotype was seen a few times. The CDR3 loop reads CASSQDLASGSYNEQFF. The DNA for the CDR3 is TGTGCCAGCAGCCAAGATCTGGCGTCAGGCTCCTACAATGAGCAGTTCTTC. This rearrangement joins TRBV3-1 to TRBJ2-1; no reliable D call. The CDR3 covers 17 residues. Between the trimmed V and J ends, which lost 0 bases and 0 bases, there was a span of 12 bases. Germline-derived CDR1 and CDR2 are LGHDT and YNNKEL (reference sequence).

The chain uses TRBV6-6 and TRBJ2-4; D might be TRBD2 (6 bases). The end of the DNA aligns better with TRBJ2-7, so the J call may be wrong. The CDR3 extends over 13 amino acids. Germline CDR1 is MNHNY and CDR2 is SVGAGI (reference sequence). In DNA form, the CDR3 reads TGTGCCAGCAGGGAGACTAGATCCCCCGAGCAGTACTTC. It translates to CASRETRSPEQYF.

This clonotype was counted only a few times. The chain couples TRBV19 to TRBJ2-3; D could derive from TRBD1 or TRBD2 (5 bases each). Germline assignment: CDR1 LNHDA and CDR2 SQIVND (reference sequence). CDR3 size: 14 residues. Trimming left V 10 bases short and J 1 base short, with 15 bases between. The CDR3: CATRRGAGTDTQYF. CDR3 coding DNA: TGTGCCACTCGACGGGGCGCGGGCACAGATACGCAGTATTTT.

With regard to this clonotype: Germline and junction disagree at one end, which may indicate a read error. The gene calls are TRBV5-1 and TRBJ1-2, with 9 positions matching TRBD1. This CDR3 comprises 16 residues. Germline values: CDR1 SGHRS, CDR2 YFSETQ. Written as DNA, the CDR3 is TGCACCAGCAGCTCCGGGACAGGGTCGGGGGCCTCTGGCTACACCTTC. Its protein product is CTSSSGTGSGASGYTF.

The V and J genes are TRBV6-6 and TRBJ2-2, with 8 nucleotides matching TRBD2. This CDR3 has 14 residues. Germline CDR1 and CDR2: MNHNY and SVGAGI (reference sequence). Trimming removed 6 bases from V and 7 bases from J; junction bases left unmatched: 7. In nucleotides, the CDR3 is TGTGCCAGCAGCGCCGGGAGGGGTGTCGGGGAGCTGTTTTTT. Its protein is CASSAGRGVGELFF.

The chain is built from TRBV2 and TRBJ2-3; possible D gene TRBD2, 6 bases. CDR1 and CDR2 from the germline V gene are SNHLY and FYNNEI. Trimming took off 10 bases at V and 1 base at J, with 12 bases between the two ends. The length of the CDR3 is 13 residues. CDR3 bases: TGTGCCATTCCGGGACTTCGCACAGATACGCAGTATTTT. It encodes CAIPGLRTDTQYF.

J is TRBJ2-1 and V is TRBV29-1; TRBD2 matches 10 bases. From germline, CDR1 is SQVTM and CDR2 ANQGSEA. CDR3 size: 13 residues. V lost 3 bases and J lost 7; bases outside the gene matches: 3. CDR3 DNA sequence: TGCAGCGTTGATGCTAGCGGGGGTAATGAGCAGTTCTTC. Amino acids: CSVDASGGNEQFF.

The chain has TRBV10-3 and TRBJ1-1, with 10 bases fitting TRBD1. Germline lookup yields CDR1 ENHRY and CDR2 SYGVKD. Trimming took 6 bases from V and 1 from J; bases not matched to a gene: 5. CDR3 length equals 15 residues. Written as DNA, the CDR3 is TGTGCCATCAGCGACAGGGGGCAGGGGAACACTGAAGCTTTCTTT. It is translated as CAISDRGQGNTEAFF.

This clonotype turned up a few times. The DNA for the CDR3 is TGCAGTGCTAGCTGGGGACTAGAAGGAAACATTCAGTACTTC. Protein: CSASWGLEGNIQYF. This sequence joins TRBV20-1 and TRBJ2-4, with 8 bases identical to TRBD2. J was trimmed by 6 bases and V by 3 bases; bases with no gene match: 7. This CDR3 is built from 14 residues. Germline V gives CDR1 DFQATT, CDR2 SNEGSKA (reference sequence).

The gene calls are TRBV12-3 or TRBV12-4 and TRBJ2-3; 11 bases line up with TRBD1. V was pared by 4 bases and J by 4 bases, with 4 bases of the junction left unmatched. The CDR3 extends over 15 amino acids. Written as DNA, the CDR3 is TGTGCCAGCAGTTCGGGACAGGGGGGTGCAGATACGCAGTATTTT. It codes for CASSSGQGGADTQYF.

In regard to this clonotype: The junction does not match germline at one end; this may be a read error. The rearrangement joins TRBV5-1 to TRBJ1-2; D is uncertain. Germline assignment: CDR1 SGHRS and CDR2 YFSETQ. This CDR3 comprises 13 residues. CDR3 in DNA: TGCGCCAGCAGCTTGGACAAGAACTATGGCTGCACCTTC. Protein sequence: CASSLDKNYGCTF.

The table lists this clonotype with many counts. CDR3 DNA: TGTGCCAGCAGCAGGGGACGGAACTATGGCTACACCTTC. This codes for CASSRGRNYGYTF. The chain combines TRBV7-6 with TRBJ1-2; weak D call: TRBD1 (5 bases). The CDR3 has 13 amino acids. CDR1 and CDR2 (germline): SGHVS, FNYEAQ. The germline V and J ends were trimmed by 5 bases and 2 bases, with 9 bases remaining between them.